This TCR beta chain was identified during a study of T cell responses to AZD1222 COVID-19 vaccine (dated by TCRdb to the early 2020s). About the study as a whole: TCR sequencing covered 230 or so trial participants: 200 to 220 given two doses of AZD1222 and 26 given two doses of MenACWY control vaccine. Trial participants were enrolled into age subgroups of 18-55, 56-69 and 70-plus years, which contained about 150, 28 and 57 TCR-sequenced participants, respectively. What the study reported, not specific to this receptor: Conclusions about previously exposed vaccinees are limited because only 6 or 7 AZD1222 recipients were SARS-CoV-2 seropositive at baseline. Participants were mostly white British, with more females than males. The authors suggested clonal diversity may have been underestimated. Reportedly, almost half of the unique spike-specific TCRs recognized epitopes lying outside the regions that are mutated in the B.1.351 and B.1.1.7 variants. Vaccine-associated CD4 TCRs spanned the whole spike protein, with dominant responses in regions 160-218 and 743-854. Because no day 14 peak-response samples were available, repertoires were characterized only after the peak T cell response. The 56-69-year group was small, and its depth increase did not reach significance, likely because of low power. A significant rise in spike-specific TCR breadth and depth was observed after two AZD1222 doses relative to day 0 and relative to MenACWY recipients.

Details on this clone: The antigen it binds to is not known. Per-base qualities were not stored, and no clone one base away is much larger.

The CDR3 regions of human TCRbeta chains were analyzed by immunosequencing. The authors' pipeline ran thus. TCRs in the repertoires were matched against a reference library of SARS-CoV-2-specific TCRs that had been generated with the MIRA antigen-specificity platform. Breadth was defined as the fraction of unique TCRs that were SARS-CoV-2-associated. Depth was defined as the fraction of total T cells that were SARS-CoV-2-associated. Each spike-specific TCR was assigned to its reactive spike region and to a CD4 or CD8 class using the MIRA data. Log10-transformed breadth and depth values were compared by one-way ANOVA with Sidak's multiple comparisons tests. TCRdb obtained this table from immuneACCESS and retained in-frame rearrangements with V and J assigned. These tables miss some clones; where compared with another copy, unresolved V genes account for less than half of the shortfall, and the remainder is unexplained. V and J calls and clone size come straight from that table; D and trimming were deduced from the DNA. The sample contains some 130,000 clones, around 85% of them found a single time. 7.9% of the sample lies in the top ten.

The time point label on this specimen signifies: about 28 days (+/-7) after the second vaccine dose. The intended sense of this specimen's treatment or condition label: meningococcal conjugate vaccine given as trial control. Vaccinee samples were obtained from the UK trials COV001 and COV002, which included a single-blind randomized controlled phase 2/3 trial of AZD1222 (ChAdOx1 nCoV-19) in healthy adults. Trial participant PBMC samples were collected at day 0 and day 28 after the second dose for TCRbeta chain sequencing. V and J lose 4 bases and 1 base, and a span of 18 bases separates them. The germline V gene supplies CDR1 SGHDT and CDR2 YYEEEE. The CDR3 contains 17 residues, cysteine and phenylalanine counted. The read is trimmed to its CDR3 DNA, 51 bases read in frame from base 1.

The source material was peripheral blood, sampled 28 days after the second dose of the MenACWY control vaccine. The sequence derives from an adult who received the MenACWY meningococcal vaccine as a control. The V gene is TRBV5-6 and the J gene is TRBJ2-4; the D region is possibly TRBD1 or TRBD2, each matching across 5 bases. The nucleotides are TGTGCCAGCAGCACCCCGGGACGAGGGACCGCCAAAAACATTCAGTACTTC. It specifies CASSTPGRGTAKNIQYF.